This entry concerns a single TCR beta chain. This entry belongs to a study of blood T cell repertoires in COVID-19. Study at large: Sample material is recorded as cDNA or gDNA derived from T cells, B-cell-depleted T cells, or PBMCs.

CDR1 is SGHKS and CDR2 is YYEKEE in the germline V gene (reference sequence). With 5 bases clipped from V and 8 bases from J, the junction kept 6 bases outside the gene matches. CDR3 length: 14 residues. Profiling relied on immunoSEQ multiplex PCR, and the TCRdb table lists in-frame clones only, not all of them. The repertoire has some 530,000 clones, roughly nine tenths of them found once; the top ten carry roughly 8.5%. Clinical history as reported by participants underpinned cohort assignment. Symptom resolution, clearance, or two negative PCRs marked the recovered donors of Cohort 3. This chain links TRBV5-5 with TRBJ1-4, with 10 bases fitting TRBD1. The TCR was taken from a woman aged 55 to 70 who had recovered from COVID-19. Sequencing was performed on PBMCs or T cells enriched from blood (not recorded which). The CDR3 nucleotides read TGTGCCAGCAGGTTAATGGGACAGGGGGAAAAACTGTTTTTT. This translates into CASRLMGQGEKLFF.